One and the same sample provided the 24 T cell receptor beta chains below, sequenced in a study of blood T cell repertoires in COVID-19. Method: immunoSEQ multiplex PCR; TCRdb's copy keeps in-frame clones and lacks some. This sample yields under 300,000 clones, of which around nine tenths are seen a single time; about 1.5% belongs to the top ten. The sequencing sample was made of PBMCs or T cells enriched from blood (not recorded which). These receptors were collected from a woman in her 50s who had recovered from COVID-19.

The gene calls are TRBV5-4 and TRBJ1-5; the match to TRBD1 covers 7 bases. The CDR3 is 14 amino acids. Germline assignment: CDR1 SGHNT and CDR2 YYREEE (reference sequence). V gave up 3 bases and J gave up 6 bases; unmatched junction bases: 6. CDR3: CASSSRQGSQPQHF. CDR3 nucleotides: TGTGCCAGCAGCTCTCGACAGGGTAGTCAGCCCCAGCATTTT.

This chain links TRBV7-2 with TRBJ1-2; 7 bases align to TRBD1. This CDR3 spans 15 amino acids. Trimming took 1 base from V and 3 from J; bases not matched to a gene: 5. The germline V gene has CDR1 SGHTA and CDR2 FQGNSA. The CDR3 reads CASSLDRGDDYGYTF. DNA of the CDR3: TGTGCCAGCAGCTTAGACAGGGGTGACGACTATGGCTACACCTTC.

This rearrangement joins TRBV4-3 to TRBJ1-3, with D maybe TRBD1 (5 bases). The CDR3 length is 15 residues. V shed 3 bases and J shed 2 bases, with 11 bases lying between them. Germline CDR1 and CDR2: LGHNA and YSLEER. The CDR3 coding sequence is TGCGCCAGCAGCCAGTCCCCGGGGGCTGGAAACACCATATATTTT. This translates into CASSQSPGAGNTIYF.

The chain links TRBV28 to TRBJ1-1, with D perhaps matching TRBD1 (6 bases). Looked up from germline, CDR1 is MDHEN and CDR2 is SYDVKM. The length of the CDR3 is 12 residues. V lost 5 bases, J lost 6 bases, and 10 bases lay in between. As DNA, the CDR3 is TGTGCCAGCAGTACAGGGTTACCTGAAGCTTTCTTT. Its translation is CASSTGLPEAFF.

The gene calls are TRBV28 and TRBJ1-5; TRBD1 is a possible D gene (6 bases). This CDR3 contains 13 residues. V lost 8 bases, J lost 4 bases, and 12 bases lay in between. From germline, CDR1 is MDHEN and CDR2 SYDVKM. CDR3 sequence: CASHYQGNQPQHF. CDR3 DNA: TGTGCCAGCCATTATCAGGGGAATCAGCCCCAGCATTTT.

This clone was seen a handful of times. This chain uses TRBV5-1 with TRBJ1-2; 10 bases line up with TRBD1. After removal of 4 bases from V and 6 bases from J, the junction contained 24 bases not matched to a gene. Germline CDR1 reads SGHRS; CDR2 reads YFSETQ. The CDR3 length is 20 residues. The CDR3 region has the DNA TGCGCCAGCAGCCGAACCATATCCGGGACAGGGGTAAATTTATGGCATGGCTACACCTTC. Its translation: CASSRTISGTGVNLWHGYTF. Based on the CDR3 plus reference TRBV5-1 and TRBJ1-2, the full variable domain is KAGVTQTPRYLIKTRGQQVTLSCSPISGHRSVSWYQQTPGQGLQFLFEYFSETQRNKGNFPGRFSGRQFSNSRSEMNVSTLELGDSALYLCASSRTISGTGVNLWHGYTFGSGTRLTVV.

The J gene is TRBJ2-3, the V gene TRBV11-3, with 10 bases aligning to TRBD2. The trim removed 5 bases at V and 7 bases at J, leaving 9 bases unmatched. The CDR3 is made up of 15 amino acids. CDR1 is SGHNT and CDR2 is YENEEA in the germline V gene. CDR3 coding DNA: TGTGCCAGCAGCAAAAGCGGGAGGGACATGAATACGCAGTATTTT. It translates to CASSKSGRDMNTQYF. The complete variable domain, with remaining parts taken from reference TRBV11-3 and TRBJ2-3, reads EAGVVQSPRYKIIEKKQPVAFWCNPISGHNTLYWYLQNLGQGPELLIRYENEEAVDDSQLPKDRFSAERLKGVDSTLKIQPAELGDSAVYLCASSKSGRDMNTQYFGPGTRLTVL.

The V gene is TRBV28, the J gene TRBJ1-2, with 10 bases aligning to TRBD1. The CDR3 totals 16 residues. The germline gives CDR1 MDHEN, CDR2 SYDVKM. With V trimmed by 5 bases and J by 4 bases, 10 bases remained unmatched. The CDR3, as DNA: TGTGCCAGCAGTAAATCGACAGGGGGCTTTGGCTATGGCTACACCTTC. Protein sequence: CASSKSTGGFGYGYTF.

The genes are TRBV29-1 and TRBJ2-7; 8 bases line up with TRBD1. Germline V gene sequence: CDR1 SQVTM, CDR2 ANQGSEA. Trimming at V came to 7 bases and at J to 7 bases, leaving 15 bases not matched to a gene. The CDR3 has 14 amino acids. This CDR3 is CSAWSRQGSSEQYF. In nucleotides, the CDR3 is TGCAGCGCCTGGAGTAGACAGGGGTCCTCTGAGCAGTACTTC.

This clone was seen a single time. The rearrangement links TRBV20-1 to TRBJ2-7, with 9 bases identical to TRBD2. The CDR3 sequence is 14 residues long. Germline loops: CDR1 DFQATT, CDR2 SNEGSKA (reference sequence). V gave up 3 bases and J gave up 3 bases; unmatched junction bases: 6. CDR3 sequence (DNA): TGCAGTGCTAGTAGGCGGGAGGGCCACTACGAGCAGTACTTC. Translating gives CSASRREGHYEQYF.

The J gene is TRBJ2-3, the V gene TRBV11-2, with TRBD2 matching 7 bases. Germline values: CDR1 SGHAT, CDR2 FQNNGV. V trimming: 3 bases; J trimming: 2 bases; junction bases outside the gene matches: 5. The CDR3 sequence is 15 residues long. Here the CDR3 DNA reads TGTGCCAGCAGCTTTCGACTAGCCTACACAGATACGCAGTATTTT. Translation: CASSFRLAYTDTQYF.

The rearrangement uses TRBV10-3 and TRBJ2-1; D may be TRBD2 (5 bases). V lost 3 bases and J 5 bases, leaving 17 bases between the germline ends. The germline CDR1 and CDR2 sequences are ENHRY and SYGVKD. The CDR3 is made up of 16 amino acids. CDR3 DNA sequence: TGTGCCATCAGTGAAGTGCGGGCAGGTGGTAACAATGAGCAGTTCTTC. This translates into CAISEVRAGGNNEQFF.

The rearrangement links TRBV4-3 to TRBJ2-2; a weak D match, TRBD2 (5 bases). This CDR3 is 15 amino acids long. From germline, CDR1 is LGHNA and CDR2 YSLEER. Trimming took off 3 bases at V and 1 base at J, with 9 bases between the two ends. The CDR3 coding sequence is TGCGCCAGCAGCCAGATCCGGGAGAACACCGGGGAGCTGTTTTTT. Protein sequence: CASSQIRENTGELFF.

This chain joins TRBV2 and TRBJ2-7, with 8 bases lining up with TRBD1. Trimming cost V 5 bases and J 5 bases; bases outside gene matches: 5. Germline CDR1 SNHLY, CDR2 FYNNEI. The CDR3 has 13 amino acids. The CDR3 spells CASSRTGLDEQYF. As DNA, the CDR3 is TGTGCCAGCAGTCGGACAGGGTTGGACGAGCAGTACTTC.

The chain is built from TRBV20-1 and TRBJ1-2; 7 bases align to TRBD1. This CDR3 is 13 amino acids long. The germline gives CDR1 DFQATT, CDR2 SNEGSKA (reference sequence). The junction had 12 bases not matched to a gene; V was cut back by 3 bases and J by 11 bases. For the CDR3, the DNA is TGCAGTGCTAGTGCCGGGACAGTGGATCGTTACACCTTC. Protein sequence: CSASAGTVDRYTF.

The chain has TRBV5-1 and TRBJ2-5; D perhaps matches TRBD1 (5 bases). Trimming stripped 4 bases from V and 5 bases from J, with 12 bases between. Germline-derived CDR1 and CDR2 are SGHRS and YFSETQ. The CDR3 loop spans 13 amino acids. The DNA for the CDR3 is TGCGCCAGCAGCCTCAGGGCCCGGGAGACCCAGTACTTC. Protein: CASSLRARETQYF.

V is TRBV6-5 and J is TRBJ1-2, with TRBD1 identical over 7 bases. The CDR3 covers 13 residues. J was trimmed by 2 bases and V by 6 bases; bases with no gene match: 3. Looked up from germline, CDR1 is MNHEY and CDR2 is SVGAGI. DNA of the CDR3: TGTGCCAGCAGCCAGACAGGGAACTATGGCTACACCTTC. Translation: CASSQTGNYGYTF.

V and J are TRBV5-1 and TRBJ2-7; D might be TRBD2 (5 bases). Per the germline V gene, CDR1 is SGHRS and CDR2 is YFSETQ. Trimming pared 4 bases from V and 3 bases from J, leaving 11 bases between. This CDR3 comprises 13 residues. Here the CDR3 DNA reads TGCGCCAGCAGCCCGACGGGGAACTACGAGCAGTACTTC. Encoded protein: CASSPTGNYEQYF. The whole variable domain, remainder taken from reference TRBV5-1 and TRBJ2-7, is KAGVTQTPRYLIKTRGQQVTLSCSPISGHRSVSWYQQTPGQGLQFLFEYFSETQRNKGNFPGRFSGRQFSNSRSEMNVSTLELGDSALYLCASSPTGNYEQYFGPGTRLTVT.

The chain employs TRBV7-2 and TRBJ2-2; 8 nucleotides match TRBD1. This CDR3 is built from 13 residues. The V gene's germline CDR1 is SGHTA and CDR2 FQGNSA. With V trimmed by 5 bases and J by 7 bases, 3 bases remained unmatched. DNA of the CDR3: TGTGCCAGCAGCATGGACAGGGTCGGGGAGCTGTTTTTT. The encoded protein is CASSMDRVGELFF.

The chain's CDR3 is CASSIAGDQYNEQFF. The CDR3 DNA follows: TGTGCCAGCAGCATAGCGGGAGATCAATACAATGAGCAGTTCTTC. This sequence joins TRBV14 and TRBJ2-1, with 9 positions matching TRBD2. Looked up from germline, CDR1 is SGHDN and CDR2 is FVKESK. With V trimmed by 5 bases and J by 4 bases, 6 bases remained unmatched. This CDR3 is built from 15 residues.

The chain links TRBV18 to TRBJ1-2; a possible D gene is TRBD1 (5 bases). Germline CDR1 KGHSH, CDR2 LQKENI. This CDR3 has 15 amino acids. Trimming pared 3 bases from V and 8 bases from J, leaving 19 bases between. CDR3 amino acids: CASSPAFRDILGYTF. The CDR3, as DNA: TGTGCCAGCTCACCGGCTTTCAGGGATATATTGGGCTACACCTTC. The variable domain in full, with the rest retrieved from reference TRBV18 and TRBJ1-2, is NAGVMQNPRHLVRRRGQEARLRCSPMKGHSHVYWYRQLPEEGLKFMVYLQKENIIDESGMPKERFSAEFPKEGPSILRIQQVVRGDSAAYFCASSPAFRDILGYTFGSGTRLTVV.

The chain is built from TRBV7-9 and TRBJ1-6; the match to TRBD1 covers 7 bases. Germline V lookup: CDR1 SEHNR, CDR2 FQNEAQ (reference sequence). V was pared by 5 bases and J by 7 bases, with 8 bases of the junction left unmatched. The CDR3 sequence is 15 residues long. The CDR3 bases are TGTGCCAGCAGCCCTCGACAGGGCTCCAATTCACCCCTCCACTTT. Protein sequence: CASSPRQGSNSPLHF.

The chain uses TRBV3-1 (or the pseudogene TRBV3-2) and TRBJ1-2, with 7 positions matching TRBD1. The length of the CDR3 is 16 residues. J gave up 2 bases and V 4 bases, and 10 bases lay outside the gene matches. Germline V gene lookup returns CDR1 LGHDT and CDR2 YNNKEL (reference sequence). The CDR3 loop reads CASSRGGEGANYGYTF. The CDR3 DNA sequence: TGTGCCAGCAGCCGGGGTGGTGAGGGGGCCAACTATGGCTACACCTTC.

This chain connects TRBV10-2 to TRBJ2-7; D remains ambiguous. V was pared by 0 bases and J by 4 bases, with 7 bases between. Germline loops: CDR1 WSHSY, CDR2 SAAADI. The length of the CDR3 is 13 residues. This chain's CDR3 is CASSESSFYEQYF. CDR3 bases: TGCGCCAGCAGTGAGTCGAGCTTTTACGAGCAGTACTTC.